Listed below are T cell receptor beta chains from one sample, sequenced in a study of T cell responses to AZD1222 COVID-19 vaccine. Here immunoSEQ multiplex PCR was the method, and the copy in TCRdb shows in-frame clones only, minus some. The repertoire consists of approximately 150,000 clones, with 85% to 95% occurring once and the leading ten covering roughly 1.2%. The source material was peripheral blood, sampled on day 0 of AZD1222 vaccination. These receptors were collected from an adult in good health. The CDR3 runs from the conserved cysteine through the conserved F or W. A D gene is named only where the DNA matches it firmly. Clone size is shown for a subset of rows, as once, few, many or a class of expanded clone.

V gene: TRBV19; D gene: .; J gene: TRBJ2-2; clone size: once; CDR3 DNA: TGTGCCAGTAGTAAGGCCAGGGGGGACACCGGGGAGCTGTTTTTT; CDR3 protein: CASSKARGDTGELFF
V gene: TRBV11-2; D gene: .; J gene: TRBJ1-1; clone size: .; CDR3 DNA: TGTGCCAGCAGCTTAGTTCCGAACACTGAAGCTTTCTTT; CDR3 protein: CASSLVPNTEAFF
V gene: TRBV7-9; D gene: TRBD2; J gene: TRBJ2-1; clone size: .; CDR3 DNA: TGTGCCAGCAGCTTATTGGGACTAGCGGGATTCTACAATGAGCAGTTCTTC; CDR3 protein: CASSLLGLAGFYNEQFF
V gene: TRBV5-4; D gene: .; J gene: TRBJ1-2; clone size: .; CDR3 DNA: TGTGCCAGCAGCCTCCCGGGACTCTATGGCTACACCTTC; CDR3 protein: CASSLPGLYGYTF
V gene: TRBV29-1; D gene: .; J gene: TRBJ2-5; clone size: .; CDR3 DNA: TGCAGCGTTGAGGGGGACTTCCAAGAGACCCAGTACTTC; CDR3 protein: CSVEGDFQETQYF
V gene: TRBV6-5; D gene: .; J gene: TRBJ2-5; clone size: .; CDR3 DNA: TGTGCCAGCAGTTACGAGGAGGGTAGGGCGGAGACCCAGTACTTC; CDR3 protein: CASSYEEGRAETQYF
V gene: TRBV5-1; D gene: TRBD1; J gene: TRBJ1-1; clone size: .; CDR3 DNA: TGCGCCAGCAGCTCGGGACAGAGCATGAACACTGAAGCTTTCTTT; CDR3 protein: CASSSGQSMNTEAFF
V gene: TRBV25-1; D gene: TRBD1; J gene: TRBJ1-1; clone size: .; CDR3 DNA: TGTGCCAGCAGTGAACCAGACAGGGGTACTGAAGCTTTCTTT; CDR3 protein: CASSEPDRGTEAFF
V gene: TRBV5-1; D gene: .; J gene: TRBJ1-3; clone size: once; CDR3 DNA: TGCGCCAGCAGCTTGGATGGCAGGGTTCCCATATATTTT; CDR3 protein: CASSLDGRVPIYF
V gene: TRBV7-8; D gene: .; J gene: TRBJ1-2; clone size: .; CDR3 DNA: TGTGCCAGCAGGCCCAGACGGGGGAAGGACTATGGCTACACCTTC; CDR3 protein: CASRPRRGKDYGYTF
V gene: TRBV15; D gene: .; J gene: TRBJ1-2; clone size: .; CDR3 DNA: TGTGCCACCAGCAGAGATTCTAACAGCTATGGCTACACCTTC; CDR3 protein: CATSRDSNSYGYTF
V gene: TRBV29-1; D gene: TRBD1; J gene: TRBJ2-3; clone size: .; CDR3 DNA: TGCAGCGTTGAAGCGGCGAGACAGGGAGCTATAGATACGCAGTATTTT; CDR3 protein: CSVEAARQGAIDTQYF
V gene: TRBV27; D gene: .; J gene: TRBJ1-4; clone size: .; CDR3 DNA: TGTGCCAGCAGTGTTTCCCTCAATGAAAAACTGTTTTTT; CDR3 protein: CASSVSLNEKLFF
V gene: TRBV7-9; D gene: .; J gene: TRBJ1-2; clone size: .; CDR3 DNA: TGTGCCAGCAGCTTGTCCGTTGCTAACTATGGCTACACCTTC; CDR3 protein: CASSLSVANYGYTF